The clone carrying this T cell receptor beta chain was counted at least ten times. Antigen specificity is unknown. Trimming removed 0 bases from V and 8 bases from J, with 11 bases in between. CDR1 and CDR2 from the germline V gene are SGHAT and FQNNGV. The CDR3 has 14 residues. These data originate in a study of regulatory T cells in long-lasting Graves disease. The sample's time point: newly diagnosed GD, antithyroid drugs for less than 3 months. The authors made the TCR library using RNA they extracted from PBMCs. Overall study findings and caveats: Between persistent patients, thousands of public clonotypes were shared, exceeding the 950 to 1,000 shared between new patients. Persistent disease was associated with favored TRBV28 usage and with favored use of TRBJ1-2 and TRBJ2-5.

Construction of the TCR beta libraries employed iRepertoire HTBI primers in conjunction with Arm-PCR of CDR3 regions. Using its own MiXCR run on the multiplex PCR reads, TCRdb lists one record per CDR3 protein. The sample consists of about 620,000 distinct CDR3 sequences, roughly 15% of them appearing once. This same sample was also part of a study on T cells in Graves' hyperthyroidism and ophthalmopathy. Per that paper: The majority of expanded thyroid clonotypes above 0.001 also appeared in blood.

The input for sequencing was peripheral blood mononuclear cells (PBMCs), taken at new diagnosis, from a patient treated with antithyroid drugs. This chain uses TRBV11-2 with TRBJ2-1, with D unresolved. This TCR derives from a woman aged 25-40 years with Graves disease. The CDR3, as DNA: TGTGCCAGCAGCTTAGACGCCCTCGCGTATGAGCAGTTCTTC. Protein sequence: CASSLDALAYEQFF.